This TCR beta chain came from a study of blood T cell repertoires in COVID-19. In the study overall: Some COVID-19 samples were acute and others convalescent; all came from the United States, Italy and Spain.

Profiling relied on immunoSEQ multiplex PCR, and the TCRdb table lists in-frame clones only, not all of them. The data contain some 15,000 clones, 70% to 90% of them singletons. Source material: peripheral blood. The sequence derives from a human donor in a cohort sampled during active COVID-19.

The CDR3 sequence is CASSEWTGGANGYTF. CDR3 nucleotide sequence: TGTGCCAGCAGTGAGTGGACAGGGGGCGCGAATGGCTACACCTTC. The rearrangement uses TRBV6-1 and TRBJ1-2; TRBD1 aligns across 11 bases. V trimming: 3 bases; J trimming: 6 bases; junction bases outside the gene matches: 6. The CDR3 is 15 residues long. Germline loops: CDR1 MNHNS, CDR2 SASEGT.